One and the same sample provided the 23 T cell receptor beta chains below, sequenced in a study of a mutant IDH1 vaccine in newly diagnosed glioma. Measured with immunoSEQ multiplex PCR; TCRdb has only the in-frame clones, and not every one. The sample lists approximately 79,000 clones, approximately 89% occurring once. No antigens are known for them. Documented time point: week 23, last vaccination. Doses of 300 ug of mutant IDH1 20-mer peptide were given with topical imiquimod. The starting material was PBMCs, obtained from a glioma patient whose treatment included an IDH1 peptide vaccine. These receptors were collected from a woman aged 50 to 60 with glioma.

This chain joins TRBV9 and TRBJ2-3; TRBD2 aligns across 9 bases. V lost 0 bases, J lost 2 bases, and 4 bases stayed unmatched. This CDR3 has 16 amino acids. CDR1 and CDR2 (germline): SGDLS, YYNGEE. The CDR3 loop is CASSVASGTTTDTQYF. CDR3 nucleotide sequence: TGTGCCAGCAGCGTAGCTAGCGGGACCACCACAGATACGCAGTATTTT.

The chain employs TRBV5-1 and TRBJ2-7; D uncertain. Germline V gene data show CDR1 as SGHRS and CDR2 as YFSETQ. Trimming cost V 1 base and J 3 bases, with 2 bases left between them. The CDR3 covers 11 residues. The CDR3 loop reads CASSLNYEQYF. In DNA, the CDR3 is TGCGCCAGCAGCTTGAACTACGAGCAGTACTTC.

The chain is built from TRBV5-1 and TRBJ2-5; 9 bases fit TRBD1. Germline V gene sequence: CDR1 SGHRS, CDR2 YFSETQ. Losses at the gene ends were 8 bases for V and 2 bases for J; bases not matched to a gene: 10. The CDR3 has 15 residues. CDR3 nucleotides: TGCGCCAGTTTCCCCGGGACAGGGCGGCAAGAGACCCAGTACTTC. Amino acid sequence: CASFPGTGRQETQYF.

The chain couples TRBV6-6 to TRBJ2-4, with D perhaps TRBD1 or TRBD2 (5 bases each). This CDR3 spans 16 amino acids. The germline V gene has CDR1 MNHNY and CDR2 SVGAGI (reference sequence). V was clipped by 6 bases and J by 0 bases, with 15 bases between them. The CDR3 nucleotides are TGTGCCAGCAGCCCCAGGGCCCGGGGAGCCAAAAACATTCAGTACTTC. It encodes CASSPRARGAKNIQYF.

CDR3 amino acids: CASSLRSDAKNIQYF. As DNA, the CDR3 is TGCGCCAGCAGCTTGCGATCAGATGCCAAAAACATTCAGTACTTC. The chain links TRBV5-1 to TRBJ2-4; D unresolved. Germline loops: CDR1 SGHRS, CDR2 YFSETQ. Trimming took 1 base from V and 1 from J, leaving 9 bases between them. The CDR3 totals 15 residues.

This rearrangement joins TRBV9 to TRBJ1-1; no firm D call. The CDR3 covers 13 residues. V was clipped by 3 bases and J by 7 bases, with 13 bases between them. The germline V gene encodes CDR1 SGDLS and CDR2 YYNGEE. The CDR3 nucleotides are TGTGCCAGCAGCGCCTACATGTACAGTGAAGCTTTCTTT. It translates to CASSAYMYSEAFF.

The CDR3 reads CASGGSPLHEQYF. In nucleotides, the CDR3 is TGTGCCAGTGGGGGGAGCCCTTTACACGAGCAGTACTTC. The rearrangement links TRBV27 to TRBJ2-7; tentatively, D is TRBD2 (6 bases). Trimming removed 9 bases at V and 5 bases at J, with 17 bases between. This CDR3 has 13 residues. Germline CDR1 reads MNHEY; CDR2 reads SMNVEV (reference sequence).

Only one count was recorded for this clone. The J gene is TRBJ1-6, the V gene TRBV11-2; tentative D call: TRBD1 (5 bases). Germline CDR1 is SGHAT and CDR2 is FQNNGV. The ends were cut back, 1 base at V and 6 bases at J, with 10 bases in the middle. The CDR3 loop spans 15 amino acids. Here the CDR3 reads CASSLAGTVNSPLHF. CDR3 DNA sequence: TGTGCCAGCAGCTTAGCCGGGACGGTTAATTCACCCCTCCACTTT.

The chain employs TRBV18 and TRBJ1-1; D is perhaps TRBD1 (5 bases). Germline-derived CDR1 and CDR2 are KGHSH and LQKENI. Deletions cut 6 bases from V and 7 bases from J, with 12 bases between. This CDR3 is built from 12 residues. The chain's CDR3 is CASSPRRGEAFF. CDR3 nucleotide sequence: TGTGCCAGCTCTCCTAGGAGGGGTGAAGCTTTCTTT.

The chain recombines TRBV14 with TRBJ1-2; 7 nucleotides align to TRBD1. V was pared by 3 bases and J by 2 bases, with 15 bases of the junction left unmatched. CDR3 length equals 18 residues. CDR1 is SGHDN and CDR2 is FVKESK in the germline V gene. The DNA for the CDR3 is TGTGCCAGCAGCCACCGGGAGGCGCCCCCGGGACAGAACTATGGCTACACCTTC. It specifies CASSHREAPPGQNYGYTF. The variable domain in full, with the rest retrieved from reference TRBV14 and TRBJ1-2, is EAGVTQFPSHSVIEKGQTVTLRCDPISGHDNLYWYRRVMGKEIKFLLHFVKESKQDESGMPNNRFLAERTGGTYSTLKVQPAELEDSGVYFCASSHREAPPGQNYGYTFGSGTRLTVV.

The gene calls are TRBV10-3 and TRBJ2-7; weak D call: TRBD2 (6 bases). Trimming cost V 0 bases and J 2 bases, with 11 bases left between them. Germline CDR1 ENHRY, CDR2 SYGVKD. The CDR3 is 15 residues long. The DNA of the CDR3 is TGTGCCATCAGTGAGTCGTCGGGGAGGACCTACGAGCAGTACTTC. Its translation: CAISESSGRTYEQYF.

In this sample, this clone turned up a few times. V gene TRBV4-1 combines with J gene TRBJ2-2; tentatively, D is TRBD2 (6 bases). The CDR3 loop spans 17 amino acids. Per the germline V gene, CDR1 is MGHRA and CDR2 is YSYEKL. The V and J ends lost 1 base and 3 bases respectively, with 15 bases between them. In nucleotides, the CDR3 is TGCGCCAGCAGCCAAGGATTTAGCGGAGTCCACACCGGGGAGCTGTTTTTT. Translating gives CASSQGFSGVHTGELFF.

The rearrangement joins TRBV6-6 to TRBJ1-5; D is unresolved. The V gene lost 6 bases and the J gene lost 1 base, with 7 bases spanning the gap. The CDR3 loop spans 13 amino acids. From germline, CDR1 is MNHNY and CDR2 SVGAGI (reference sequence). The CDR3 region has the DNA TGTGCCAGCAGGCGCGACAGCAATCAGCCCCAGCATTTT. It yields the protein CASRRDSNQPQHF.

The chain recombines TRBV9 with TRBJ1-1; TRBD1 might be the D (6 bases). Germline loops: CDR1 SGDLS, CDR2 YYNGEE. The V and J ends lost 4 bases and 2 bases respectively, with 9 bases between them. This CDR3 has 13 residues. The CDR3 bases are TGTGCCAGCAGCTGGGACACTAACACTGAAGCTTTCTTT. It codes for CASSWDTNTEAFF. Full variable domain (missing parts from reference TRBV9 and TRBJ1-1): DSGVTQTPKHLITATGQRVTLRCSPRSGDLSVYWYQQSLDQGLQFLIQYYNGEERAKGNILERFSAQQFPDLHSELNLSSLELGDSALYFCASSWDTNTEAFFGQGTRLTVV.

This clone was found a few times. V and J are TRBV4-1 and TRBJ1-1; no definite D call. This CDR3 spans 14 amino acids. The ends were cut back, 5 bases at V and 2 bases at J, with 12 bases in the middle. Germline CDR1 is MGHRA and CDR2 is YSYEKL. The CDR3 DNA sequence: TGCGCCAGCAGCGGACCGTTGTTCAACACTGAAGCTTTCTTT. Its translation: CASSGPLFNTEAFF.

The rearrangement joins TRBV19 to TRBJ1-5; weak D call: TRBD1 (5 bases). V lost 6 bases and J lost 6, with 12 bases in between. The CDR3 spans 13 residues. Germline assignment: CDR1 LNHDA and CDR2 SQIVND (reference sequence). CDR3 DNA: TGTGCCAGTAGATCCAGGGTTAGTCAGCCCCAGCATTTT. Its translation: CASRSRVSQPQHF.

The CDR3 sequence: CASSLSWVGTGELFF. CDR3 nucleotides: TGCGCCAGCAGCTTGTCATGGGTCGGGACCGGGGAGCTGTTTTTT. This sequence joins TRBV5-1 and TRBJ2-2; no firm D call. Germline V CDR1 and CDR2: SGHRS, YFSETQ. The ends were cut back, 1 base at V and 5 bases at J, with 12 bases in the middle. This CDR3 is 15 amino acids long.

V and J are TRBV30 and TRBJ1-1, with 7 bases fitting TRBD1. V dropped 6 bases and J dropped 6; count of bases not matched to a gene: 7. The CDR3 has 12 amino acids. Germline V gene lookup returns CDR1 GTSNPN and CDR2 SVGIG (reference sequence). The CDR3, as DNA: TGTGCCTGCTTCAGGGGGGGCGCTGAAGCTTTCTTT. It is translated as CACFRGGAEAFF.

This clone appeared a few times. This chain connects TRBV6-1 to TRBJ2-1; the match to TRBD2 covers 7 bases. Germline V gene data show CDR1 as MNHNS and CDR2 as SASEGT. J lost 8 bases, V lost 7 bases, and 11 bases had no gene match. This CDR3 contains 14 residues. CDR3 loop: CASKRGGSFDEQFF. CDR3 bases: TGTGCCAGCAAGAGGGGCGGGAGTTTTGATGAGCAGTTCTTC.

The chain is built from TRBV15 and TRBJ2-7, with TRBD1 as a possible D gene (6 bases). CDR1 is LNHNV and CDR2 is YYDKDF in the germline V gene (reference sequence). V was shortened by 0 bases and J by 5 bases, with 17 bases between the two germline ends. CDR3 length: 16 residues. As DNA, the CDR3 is TGTGCCACCAGCAGAGATCAAAGTGAGGGGGACCACGAGCAGTACTTC. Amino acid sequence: CATSRDQSEGDHEQYF. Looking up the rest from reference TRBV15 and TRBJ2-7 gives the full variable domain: DAMVIQNPRYQVTQFGKPVTLSCSQTLNHNVMYWYQQKSSQAPKLLFHYYDKDFNNEADTPDNFQSRRPNTSFCFLDIRSPGLGDTAMYLCATSRDQSEGDHEQYFGPGTRLTVT.

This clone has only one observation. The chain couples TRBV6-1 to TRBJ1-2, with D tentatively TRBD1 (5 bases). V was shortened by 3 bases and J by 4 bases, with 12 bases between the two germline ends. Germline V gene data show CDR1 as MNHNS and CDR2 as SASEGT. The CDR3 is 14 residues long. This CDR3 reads CASSEGQGVYGYTF. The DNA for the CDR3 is TGTGCCAGCAGTGAGGGGCAGGGAGTCTATGGCTACACCTTC.

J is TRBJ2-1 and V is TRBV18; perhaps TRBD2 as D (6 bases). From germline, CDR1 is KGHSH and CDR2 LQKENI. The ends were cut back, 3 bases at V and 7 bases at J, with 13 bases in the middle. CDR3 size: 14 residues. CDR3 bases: TGTGCCAGCTCACCCTCGGGACTGACGAATGAGCAGTTCTTC. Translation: CASSPSGLTNEQFF.

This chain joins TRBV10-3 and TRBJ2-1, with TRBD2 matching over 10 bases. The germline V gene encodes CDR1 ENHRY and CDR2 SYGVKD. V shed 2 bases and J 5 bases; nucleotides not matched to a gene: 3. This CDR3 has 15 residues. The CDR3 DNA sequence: TGTGCCATCAGTGAGCTCGGACTAGCGGACAATGAGCAGTTCTTC. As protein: CAISELGLADNEQFF.